In this sample, the clone carrying this TCR beta chain turned up a few times. A TCRbeta library incorporating unique molecular identifiers was prepared. Each CDR3 protein is one row after TCRdb ran MiXCR on the PCR reads. Of just under 550,000 distinct CDR3 sequences in the sample, about 17% are singletons; the top ten hold over 3%. With 5 bases removed from V and 4 bases from J, the gap between germline ends came to 17 bases. Germline V gene lookup returns CDR1 KGHSH and CDR2 LQKENI. The CDR3 contains 15 residues. This entry is derived from a study of T-cell reconstitution after alpha-beta-depleted transplantation in children.

The material sequenced was PBMCs from the stem cell graft donor, taken from the stem cell graft. The source of this sequence is a human donor who donated a stem cell graft to a child with acute lymphoblastic leukemia. J is TRBJ2-5 and V is TRBV18, with D tentatively TRBD2 (6 bases). As DNA, the CDR3 is TGTGCCAGCTCAGTAACTCCGGGGAGGAGAGAGACCCAGTACTTC. It translates to CASSVTPGRRETQYF.